This T cell receptor (beta chain) appears in the sequencing data of a study of T cells after yellow fever vaccination. Looking at the study overall: SMART-Seq v4 Ultra Low Input prepared the low-cell-number fractions.

The study's findings and limits: Abundant clonotypes from the bulk population could have been carried over as contaminants into FACS-sorted repertoires. Post-booster reappearance was seen for most primary-vaccination clones (about 95% CD4, around 91% CD8).

This clonotype was counted a few times. Its specificity is unknown. Template switching with 5'RACE generated the TCR cDNA and added a universal primer site and UMIs. Each CDR3 protein gets one entry after TCRdb re-called the 5' RACE reads with MiXCR. The sample consists of hundreds of thousands of distinct CDR3 sequences, approximately 21% of them appearing once. The clonotype comes from a man in his thirties or forties who received the YFV17D yellow fever vaccine. Sequenced material: PBMCs, taken 15 days after the yellow fever booster vaccination.

In DNA, the CDR3 is TGTGCCAGCAGTCTCCCTTTAAGGGTGAGGGGCAAAAACATTCAGTACTTC. This codes for CASSLPLRVRGKNIQYF. The chain employs TRBV28 and TRBJ2-4, with D possibly being TRBD1 or TRBD2 (5 bases each). V was trimmed by 5 bases and J by 3 bases, leaving 20 bases between them. Germline loops: CDR1 MDHEN, CDR2 SYDVKM. This CDR3 comprises 17 residues.